This TCR beta chain is drawn from a study of radiation and T cells in renal cell carcinoma. Whole-study findings and limits: Top tumor clonotypes rose in blood 2 weeks post-radiation, then contracted. Pretreatment tumor biopsies were lacking, so baseline clonotypes are unknown.

Time point noted: blood 2 weeks post-SBRT. The sample's treatment: 15 Gy SBRT to primary tumor, nephrectomy 4 weeks later. Radiation-treated patients gave blood at baseline, week 2 and week 4. The patient's renal cell carcinoma had clear cell pathology. Assay: immunoSEQ multiplex PCR; the TCRdb copy retains only in-frame clones and omits some. Here the sample spans some 120,000 clones, about 81% being singletons. Germline V gene lookup returns CDR1 SGHRS and CDR2 YFSETQ. V was trimmed by 0 bases and J by 8 bases, leaving 19 bases between them. This CDR3 has 16 amino acids. Concerning this clone itself: Its antigen is as yet unknown.

The sample in question was blood, obtained from a patient whose treatment included radiotherapy and nephrectomy. This clonotype was obtained from a woman in her sixties with renal cell carcinoma. The chain employs TRBV5-1 and TRBJ2-3; D call uncertain. The CDR3 here is CASSLAVGHAERTQYF. The CDR3 DNA reads as TGCGCCAGCAGCTTGGCTGTTGGGCACGCCGAACGTACGCAGTATTTT.